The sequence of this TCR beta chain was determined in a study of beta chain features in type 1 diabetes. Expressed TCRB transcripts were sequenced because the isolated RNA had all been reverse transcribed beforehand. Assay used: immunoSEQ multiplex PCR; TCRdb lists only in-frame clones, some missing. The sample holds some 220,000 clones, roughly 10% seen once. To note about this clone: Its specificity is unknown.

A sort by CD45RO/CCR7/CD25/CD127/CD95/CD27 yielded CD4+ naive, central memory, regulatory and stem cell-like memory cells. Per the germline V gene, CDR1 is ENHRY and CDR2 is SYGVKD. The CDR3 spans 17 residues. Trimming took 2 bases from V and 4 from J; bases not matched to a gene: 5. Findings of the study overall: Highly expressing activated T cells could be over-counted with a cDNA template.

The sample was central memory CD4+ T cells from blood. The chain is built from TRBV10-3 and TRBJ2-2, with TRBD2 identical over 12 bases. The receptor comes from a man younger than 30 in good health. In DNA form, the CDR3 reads TGTGCCATCAGTGAGGCCCTAGCGGGAGGGCCCACCGGGGAGCTGTTTTTT. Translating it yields CAISEALAGGPTGELFF.